Listed below are T cell receptor beta chains from one sample, sequenced in a study of blood T cells in healthy people across ages. MiXCR, applied by TCRdb to the 5' RACE reads, yields one record per CDR3 protein. The sample shows hundreds of thousands of distinct CDR3 sequences, more than 25% of them seen only once. Material: blood. The receptors stem from a woman of 80 years or more in good health. The CDR3 runs from the conserved cysteine through the conserved F or W. Each record gives: V gene, J gene, CDR3 length, clone size, D gene, CDR3 DNA, CDR3 protein. The D gene is left open where the match is weak. A row's size may be missing; if present it is once, few, many or a size class.

>TRBV7-2|TRBJ2-3|16|once|NA
TGTGCCAGCAGCTTAGGGGCTAGGGTGGGCACAGATACGCAGTATTTT
CASSLGARVGTDTQYF
>TRBV20-1|TRBJ1-5|14|few|NA
TGCAGTGGCAGAGAAGGGCGACGGGATCAGCCCCAGCATTTT
CSGREGRRDQPQHF
>TRBV6-2/TRBV6-3|TRBJ1-5|15|NA|NA
TGTGCCAGCAGTTACCGAGACAGTATCTTATGGCCCCAGCATTTT
CASSYRDSILWPQHF
>TRBV12-3/TRBV12-4|TRBJ2-3|19|NA|TRBD2
TGTGCCAGCAGTTCCCGGCTTAGGACTAGCGGGGGGGCCCCAGATACGCAGTATTTT
CASSSRLRTSGGAPDTQYF
>TRBV20-1|TRBJ2-5|14|many|NA
TGCAGTGCTAGAGATTCAGCCAGACAAGAGACCCAGTACTTC
CSARDSARQETQYF
>TRBV6-6|TRBJ1-4|16|few|NA
TGTGCCAGCAGTTACTTTGTTGAAGGGTCCTTAGAAAAACTGTTTTTT
CASSYFVEGSLEKLFF
>TRBV7-2|TRBJ2-3|16|few|TRBD2
TGTGCCAGCAGTACCAGACTAGCGGGGAACACAGATACGCAGTATTTT
CASSTRLAGNTDTQYF
>TRBV6-2/TRBV6-3|TRBJ2-5|12|many|NA
TGTGCCAGCACCCGGCAGCAAGAGACCCAGTACTTC
CASTRQQETQYF
>TRBV11-2|TRBJ2-5|15|few|TRBD2
TGTGCCAGCAGCTTTTTGCGGGGGGGAATGGAGACCCAGTACTTC
CASSFLRGGMETQYF
>TRBV12-3/TRBV12-4|TRBJ2-3|11|NA|NA
TGTGCCAGCATGATCGCAGATACGCAGTATTTT
CASMIADTQYF
>TRBV7-2|TRBJ2-1|14|NA|NA
TGTGCCAGCAGCTTAGCGGGTAGACAAGAGCCCCAGTTCTTC
CASSLAGRQEPQFF
>TRBV7-9|TRBJ1-2|15|NA|NA
TGTGCCAGCAGCTTGGGAGCCTCCGGGAATCAAGGCTACACCTTC
CASSLGASGNQGYTF
>TRBV20-1|TRBJ1-2|13|many|NA
TGCAGTGCTAGGATACGGGTTCCCGATGGCTACACCTTC
CSARIRVPDGYTF
>TRBV3-1|TRBJ1-2|13|many|NA
TGTGCCAGCAGCCAATATTTGAATAGGGGCTACACCTTC
CASSQYLNRGYTF
>TRBV7-2|TRBJ2-3|16|many|TRBD1
TGTGCCAGCAGCCCGAGTAACAACAGGGGGACCGATACGCAGTATTTT
CASSPSNNRGTDTQYF
>TRBV18|TRBJ2-3|14|many|NA
TGTGCCAGCTCACCGGCCGGGAACACAGATACGCAGTATTTT
CASSPAGNTDTQYF
>TRBV5-1|TRBJ1-1|15|few|NA
TGCGCCAGCAGCTCGTTTTTAGGCCAACACACTGAAGCTTTCTTT
CASSSFLGQHTEAFF
>TRBV6-5|TRBJ1-2|15|many|TRBD1
TGTGCCAGCAGTTCTTCAACAGGGGCTAACTATGGCTACACCTTC
CASSSSTGANYGYTF
>TRBV4-3|TRBJ1-1|14|NA|TRBD1
TGTGCCAGCAGCCAGGGGGGTCCGAACACTGAAGCTTTCTTT
CASSQGGPNTEAFF
>TRBV12-3/TRBV12-4|TRBJ2-3|15|many|NA
TGTGCCAGCAGTTCGCAATACAGGGCAACAGATACGCAGTATTTT
CASSSQYRATDTQYF
>TRBV7-2|TRBJ2-2|20|NA|TRBD2
TGTGCCAGCAGCTTAGGCGGGTGGAGCGGGGGCCTGGGGAACACCGGGGAGCTGTTTTTT
CASSLGGWSGGLGNTGELFF
>TRBV30|TRBJ1-2|14|NA|NA
TGTGCCTGGAGTCCTGGGGCACAGGGAAGGGGCTACACCTTC
CAWSPGAQGRGYTF
>TRBV9|TRBJ1-2|13|NA|NA
TGTGCCAGCAGCCCCGGGCCCGGGGGCGGCTACACCTTC
CASSPGPGGGYTF
>TRBV19|TRBJ1-5|13|NA|TRBD1
TGTGCCAGTAGTGACAGGGGAAGACAGCCCCAGCATTTT
CASSDRGRQPQHF
>TRBV7-2|TRBJ1-1|15|few|NA
TGTGCCAGCAGCTCCCCGGCAGGGTTGGGCACTGAAGCTTTCTTT
CASSSPAGLGTEAFF
>TRBV29-1|TRBJ2-5|12|NA|NA
TGCAGCGTTAGGGACCAACAAGAGACCCAGTACTTC
CSVRDQQETQYF
>TRBV28|TRBJ1-1|15|NA|TRBD1
TGTGCCAGCAACGTACCGCAAACAGGGGACACTGAAGCTTTCTTT
CASNVPQTGDTEAFF
>TRBV11-3|TRBJ2-3|13|few|NA
TGTGCCAGTAGGGTCGGGGGTACAGATACGCAGTATTTT
CASRVGGTDTQYF
>TRBV14|TRBJ1-6|13|few|NA
TGTGCCAGCAGCCGGGGCGGGGGCTTCACCCTCCACTTT
CASSRGGGFTLHF
>TRBV20-1|TRBJ1-1|14|NA|TRBD1
TGCAGTGCAAGATGGACAGGGAGAGGGACTGAAGCTTTCTTT
CSARWTGRGTEAFF
>TRBV10-2|TRBJ1-2|13|NA|NA
TGCGCCAGCAGTGACGGGACATCTTATGGCTACACCTTC
CASSDGTSYGYTF
>TRBV5-5|TRBJ2-7|14|many|NA
TGTGCCAGCAGCCGCGACATAGGCTCCTACGAGCAGTACTTC
CASSRDIGSYEQYF
>TRBV6-5|TRBJ2-2|14|many|TRBD1
TGTGCCAGCAGTTCAGGGGGCAACACCGGGGAGCTGTTTTTT
CASSSGGNTGELFF
>TRBV7-2|TRBJ1-5|15|many|NA
TGTGCCAGCAGCCGAGAGGTAGGGGGAGATCAGCCCCAGCATTTT
CASSREVGGDQPQHF
>TRBV7-2|TRBJ2-1|16|many|NA
TGTGCCAGCAGCCAAGGGCCATTGGGCATCATGAATGAGCAGTTCTTC
CASSQGPLGIMNEQFF
>TRBV7-2|TRBJ2-3|14|many|NA
TGTGCCAGCAGCATTAATGGCAGGGTAGATACGCAGTATTTT
CASSINGRVDTQYF
>TRBV7-2|TRBJ1-2|12|many|NA
TGTGCCAGCAGCTTAGCTCGGTATGGCTACACCTTC
CASSLARYGYTF
>TRBV30|TRBJ1-2|13|few|TRBD1
TGTGCCTGGAGTCGGCAGGGGGAGGCTGGCTACACCTTC
CAWSRQGEAGYTF